This is a list of T cell receptor beta chains from one sample in a study of early T cells in non-severe SARS-CoV-2 infection. TCRdb reprocessed the 5' RACE reads via MiXCR and lists one record per CDR3 protein. The table lists 65,000 to 90,000 distinct CDR3 sequences, around 12% of them singletons. Sequencing used whole blood. These receptors came from an adult who was a healthcare worker with PCR-confirmed SARS-CoV-2 infection or an uninfected control (not recorded which). The CDR3 runs from the conserved cysteine through the conserved F or W. The D gene is left open where the match is weak. The listing skips clone size in some rows; elsewhere it reads once, few, many or a size class.

>many|TRBJ2-7|TRBD2|TRBV6-1
CASSVVWGGVGEQYF
TGTGCCAGCAGTGTCGTCTGGGGGGGAGTTGGCGAGCAGTACTTC
>.|TRBJ2-3|.|TRBV9
CASSGSSDTQYF
TGTGCCAGCAGCGGATCCTCAGATACGCAGTATTTT
>few|TRBJ1-4|TRBD1|TRBV7-9
CASSPLPSAGGEKLFF
TGTGCCAGCAGCCCCCTCCCGTCGGCAGGGGGGGAAAAACTGTTTTTT
>many|TRBJ2-1|.|TRBV12-3/TRBV12-4
CASSLGAGALYNEQFF
TGTGCCAGCAGCCTTGGGGCGGGGGCTTTGTACAATGAGCAGTTCTTC
>few|TRBJ2-7|.|TRBV20-1
CSATRAGTPFEQYF
TGCAGTGCTACTCGGGCCGGGACCCCGTTCGAGCAGTACTTC
>few|TRBJ2-1|.|TRBV9
CASSVDRDSNFEQFF
TGTGCCAGCAGCGTAGATCGGGACTCAAATTTCGAGCAGTTCTTC
>few|TRBJ2-3|TRBD2|TRBV5-4
CASSLPGGPSTDTQYF
TGTGCCAGCAGCTTGCCGGGAGGGCCCTCGACAGATACGCAGTATTTT
>once|TRBJ2-1|TRBD2|TRBV12-3/TRBV12-4
CASSLRLAGDNEQFF
TGTGCCAGCAGTTTAAGACTAGCGGGAGACAATGAGCAGTTCTTC
>many|TRBJ2-1|.|TRBV11-2
CASSLDAGPIEQFF
TGTGCCAGCAGCTTAGACGCGGGGCCCATTGAGCAGTTCTTC
>many|TRBJ1-2|TRBD1|TRBV13
CASSFPRDRVADGYTF
TGTGCCAGCAGCTTTCCCCGGGACAGAGTTGCGGATGGCTACACCTTC
>few|TRBJ1-1|.|TRBV24-1
CATRDSVGEAFF
TGTGCCACCCGGGACTCCGTGGGTGAAGCTTTCTTT
>.|TRBJ2-7|TRBD2|TRBV20-1
CSARPGLAGEYEQYF
TGCAGTGCTAGACCCGGACTAGCGGGGGAATACGAGCAGTACTTC
>few|TRBJ2-1|.|TRBV6-1
CASSEGLTTYNEQFF
TGTGCCAGCAGTGAGGGTCTTACAACCTACAATGAGCAGTTCTTC
>few|TRBJ2-7|TRBD1|TRBV4-2
CASSFRTGIESYEQYF
TGTGCCAGCAGCTTTAGGACAGGGATAGAGTCCTACGAGCAGTACTTC
>.|TRBJ2-3|.|TRBV29-1
CSVVPETTSTDTQYF
TGCAGCGTTGTCCCGGAGACAACTTCCACAGATACGCAGTATTTT
>many|TRBJ2-2|.|TRBV6-2/TRBV6-3
CASSYFGTGELFF
TGTGCCAGCAGTTATTTTGGTACCGGGGAGCTGTTTTTT
>few|TRBJ1-1|.|TRBV11-2
CASSLDGGDTEAFF
TGTGCCAGCAGCTTAGATGGGGGGGACACTGAAGCTTTCTTT
>few|TRBJ1-5|.|TRBV19
CATRGLRGQPQHF
TGTGCCACCCGGGGACTCCGGGGCCAGCCCCAGCATTTT
>many|TRBJ2-7|TRBD1|TRBV7-8
CASSGIQGAYEQYF
TGTGCCAGCAGCGGAATACAGGGGGCCTACGAGCAGTACTTC
>.|TRBJ1-5|.|TRBV5-4
CASSSGGNQPQHF
TGTGCCAGCAGCTCGGGGGGAAATCAGCCCCAGCATTTT
>few|TRBJ1-1|.|TRBV3-1
CASSLGLVGATEVFF
TGTGCCAGCAGCCTCGGCTTAGTGGGAGCCACTGAAGTTTTCTTT
>many|TRBJ2-1|.|TRBV2
CASSEWLGSNEQFF
TGTGCCAGCAGTGAGTGGCTGGGGAGCAATGAGCAGTTCTTC
>.|TRBJ2-2|TRBD1|TRBV11-2
CASSPDRAGELFF
TGTGCCAGCAGCCCGGACAGGGCCGGGGAGCTGTTTTTT
>.|TRBJ2-2|.|TRBV11-1
CASSGRAETGELFF
TGTGCCAGCAGCGGCAGGGCAGAGACCGGGGAGCTGTTTTTT
>few|TRBJ2-3|TRBD2|TRBV5-1
CASSLLYGGTDTQYF
TGCGCCAGCAGCTTGCTTTACGGGGGGACAGATACGCAGTATTTT
>.|TRBJ2-5|.|TRBV2
CASSEVRSEETQYF
TGTGCCAGCAGTGAGGTTCGTTCGGAGGAGACCCAGTACTTC
>.|TRBJ1-3|.|TRBV20-1
CSADSYSGNTIYF
TGCAGTGCTGACAGTTACTCTGGAAACACCATATATTTT
>many|TRBJ2-1|.|TRBV24-1
CATQERLGRGNEQFF
TGTGCCACCCAGGAGCGGCTGGGAAGAGGGAATGAGCAGTTCTTC
>few|TRBJ2-3|.|TRBV30
CAWSVVSGTDTQYF
TGTGCCTGGAGTGTAGTCAGTGGGACAGATACGCAGTATTTT
>few|TRBJ2-7|TRBD1|TRBV19
CASRRTGDSYEQYF
TGTGCCAGTAGGCGGACAGGTGACTCCTACGAGCAGTACTTC
>many|TRBJ2-6|TRBD2|TRBV29-1
CSALEGGEKANVLTF
TGCAGCGCTCTGGAGGGAGGGGAAAAGGCCAACGTCCTGACTTTC
>many|TRBJ2-3|.|TRBV9
CASSFLGAAGIRGSTDTQYF
TGTGCCAGCAGCTTTTTGGGGGCGGCCGGGATTAGGGGCAGCACAGATACGCAGTATTTT
>.|TRBJ1-4|.|TRBV29-1
CSVVQGKLFF
TGCAGCGTTGTTCAGGGAAAACTGTTTTTT
>.|TRBJ2-5|TRBD1|TRBV5-4
CASSPKGQVQETQYF
TGTGCCAGCAGTCCCAAGGGACAGGTTCAAGAGACCCAGTACTTC
>many|TRBJ2-3|TRBD1|TRBV11-2
CASTSRQGLSDTQYF
TGTGCCAGCACCTCAAGACAGGGATTGAGCGATACGCAGTATTTT
>few|TRBJ2-5|.|TRBV7-3
CASSSQGGQETQYF
TGTGCCAGCAGCTCCCAGGGGGGCCAAGAGACCCAGTACTTC
>.|TRBJ1-1|.|TRBV28
CASSRASNTEAFF
TGTGCCAGCAGTAGGGCGAGTAACACTGAAGCTTTCTTT
>.|TRBJ2-5|.|TRBV30
CAWSVREETQYF
TGTGCCTGGAGTGTACGAGAGGAGACCCAGTACTTC
>many|TRBJ2-7|.|TRBV6-5
CASSYGHGEWAYEQYF
TGTGCCAGCAGTTACGGACACGGAGAATGGGCCTACGAGCAGTACTTC
>.|TRBJ2-2|.|TRBV29-1
CSAGSNTGELFF
TGCAGCGCGGGGTCGAACACCGGGGAGCTGTTTTTT
>many|TRBJ2-5|TRBD2|TRBV7-8
CASSTFRLAGGRETQYF
TGTGCCAGCAGCACCTTCCGACTAGCGGGGGGGCGAGAGACCCAGTACTTC
>many|TRBJ2-7|TRBD1|TRBV7-7
CASSLQGGSEQYF
TGTGCTAGCAGCTTACAAGGGGGCTCCGAGCAGTACTTC
>few|TRBJ2-3|.|TRBV7-6
CASSLLGGRSTDTQYF
TGTGCCAGCAGCTTACTCGGCGGGCGGAGCACAGATACGCAGTATTTT
>many|TRBJ2-3|TRBD2|TRBV27
CATGSLAGRSDTQYF
TGTGCCACCGGGAGTCTAGCGGGGAGGTCAGATACGCAGTATTTT
>.|TRBJ2-2|.|TRBV29-1
CSVSGDNTGELFF
TGCAGCGTTTCTGGAGATAACACCGGGGAGCTGTTTTTT
>.|TRBJ1-2|TRBD1|TRBV25-1
CASMGTAYGYTF
TGTGCCAGCATGGGGACAGCATATGGCTACACCTTC